Listed below are T cell receptor beta chains from one sample, sequenced in a study of T-cell reconstitution after alpha-beta-depleted transplantation in children. TCRdb re-derived calls from the PCR reads in MiXCR, one entry per CDR3 protein. Among 750,000 to 950,000 distinct CDR3 sequences listed, roughly 15% were seen once. This specimen consisted of PBMCs, mostly from graft donor cells, obtained 360 days after TCRalphabeta/CD19-depleted stem cell transplant. Receptors originate from a male patient younger than 18 who had a stem cell transplant for acute lymphoblastic leukemia, so the T cells may come from the graft donor. Each CDR3 is given with its conserved first and last residue. Fields, in order: V gene, D gene, CDR3 length, J gene, CDR3 protein. D genes are given only for firm matches.

TRBV4-1	TRBD2	14	TRBJ2-3	CASRTSGWTDTQYF
TRBV20-1	NA	16	TRBJ2-5	CSARDPPSSFSETQYF
TRBV20-1	NA	14	TRBJ1-3	CSARDVTGGNTIYF
TRBV6-5	TRBD1	15	TRBJ2-1	CASSYLAGQGNEQFF
TRBV24-1	NA	14	TRBJ2-7	CATSDTQGSHEQYF
TRBV11-2	NA	15	TRBJ2-3	CASSLVTEGGDTQYF
TRBV5-1	NA	14	TRBJ2-1	CASSPLVGDNEQFF
TRBV12-3/TRBV12-4	NA	14	TRBJ2-7	CASSSEGNSHEQYF
TRBV19	NA	14	TRBJ2-7	CASSPTYRTYEQYF
TRBV9	NA	15	TRBJ2-3	CASSVEAGGTDTQYF
TRBV5-1	NA	11	TRBJ2-7	CASSLNDEQYF
TRBV11-2	TRBD1	15	TRBJ2-1	CASSRAGTAYNEQFF
TRBV12-3/TRBV12-4	TRBD2	16	TRBJ2-5	CASRGLAGGPPETQYF
TRBV7-9	TRBD1	15	TRBJ2-1	CASSSLGTGLREQFF
TRBV19	NA	15	TRBJ2-2	CASSPGHEGTGELFF